Listed here is a single T cell receptor (beta chain). There are 14 residues in the CDR3. CDR1 SGHVS and CDR2 FQNEAQ come from the germline V gene. V shed 3 bases and J shed 9 bases, with 15 bases lying between them. This record comes from a study of blood T cell repertoires in COVID-19. Overall study: Samples representing acute and convalescent COVID-19 were sourced from the United States, Italy and Spain. PBMCs, B-cell-depleted T cells, or T cells provided the cDNA or gDNA that made up the material.

Authors' methods: Amplification from reference gene primers served as the basis for estimated nucleated cell counts. Assay: immunoSEQ multiplex PCR; the TCRdb copy retains only in-frame clones and omits some. V and J calls and clone size come straight from that table; D and trimming were deduced from the DNA. The table records approximately 79,000 clones, roughly 90% of them present only once. This chain joins TRBV7-8 and TRBJ2-1; a possible D gene is TRBD2 (5 bases). The sequencing input was peripheral blood. The TCR sequence derives from a man aged 55 to 69 with acute or convalescent COVID-19. CDR3 sequence reads: CASSLDFGVAEQFF. As DNA, the CDR3 is TGTGCCAGCAGCTTGGATTTCGGGGTGGCTGAGCAGTTCTTC.